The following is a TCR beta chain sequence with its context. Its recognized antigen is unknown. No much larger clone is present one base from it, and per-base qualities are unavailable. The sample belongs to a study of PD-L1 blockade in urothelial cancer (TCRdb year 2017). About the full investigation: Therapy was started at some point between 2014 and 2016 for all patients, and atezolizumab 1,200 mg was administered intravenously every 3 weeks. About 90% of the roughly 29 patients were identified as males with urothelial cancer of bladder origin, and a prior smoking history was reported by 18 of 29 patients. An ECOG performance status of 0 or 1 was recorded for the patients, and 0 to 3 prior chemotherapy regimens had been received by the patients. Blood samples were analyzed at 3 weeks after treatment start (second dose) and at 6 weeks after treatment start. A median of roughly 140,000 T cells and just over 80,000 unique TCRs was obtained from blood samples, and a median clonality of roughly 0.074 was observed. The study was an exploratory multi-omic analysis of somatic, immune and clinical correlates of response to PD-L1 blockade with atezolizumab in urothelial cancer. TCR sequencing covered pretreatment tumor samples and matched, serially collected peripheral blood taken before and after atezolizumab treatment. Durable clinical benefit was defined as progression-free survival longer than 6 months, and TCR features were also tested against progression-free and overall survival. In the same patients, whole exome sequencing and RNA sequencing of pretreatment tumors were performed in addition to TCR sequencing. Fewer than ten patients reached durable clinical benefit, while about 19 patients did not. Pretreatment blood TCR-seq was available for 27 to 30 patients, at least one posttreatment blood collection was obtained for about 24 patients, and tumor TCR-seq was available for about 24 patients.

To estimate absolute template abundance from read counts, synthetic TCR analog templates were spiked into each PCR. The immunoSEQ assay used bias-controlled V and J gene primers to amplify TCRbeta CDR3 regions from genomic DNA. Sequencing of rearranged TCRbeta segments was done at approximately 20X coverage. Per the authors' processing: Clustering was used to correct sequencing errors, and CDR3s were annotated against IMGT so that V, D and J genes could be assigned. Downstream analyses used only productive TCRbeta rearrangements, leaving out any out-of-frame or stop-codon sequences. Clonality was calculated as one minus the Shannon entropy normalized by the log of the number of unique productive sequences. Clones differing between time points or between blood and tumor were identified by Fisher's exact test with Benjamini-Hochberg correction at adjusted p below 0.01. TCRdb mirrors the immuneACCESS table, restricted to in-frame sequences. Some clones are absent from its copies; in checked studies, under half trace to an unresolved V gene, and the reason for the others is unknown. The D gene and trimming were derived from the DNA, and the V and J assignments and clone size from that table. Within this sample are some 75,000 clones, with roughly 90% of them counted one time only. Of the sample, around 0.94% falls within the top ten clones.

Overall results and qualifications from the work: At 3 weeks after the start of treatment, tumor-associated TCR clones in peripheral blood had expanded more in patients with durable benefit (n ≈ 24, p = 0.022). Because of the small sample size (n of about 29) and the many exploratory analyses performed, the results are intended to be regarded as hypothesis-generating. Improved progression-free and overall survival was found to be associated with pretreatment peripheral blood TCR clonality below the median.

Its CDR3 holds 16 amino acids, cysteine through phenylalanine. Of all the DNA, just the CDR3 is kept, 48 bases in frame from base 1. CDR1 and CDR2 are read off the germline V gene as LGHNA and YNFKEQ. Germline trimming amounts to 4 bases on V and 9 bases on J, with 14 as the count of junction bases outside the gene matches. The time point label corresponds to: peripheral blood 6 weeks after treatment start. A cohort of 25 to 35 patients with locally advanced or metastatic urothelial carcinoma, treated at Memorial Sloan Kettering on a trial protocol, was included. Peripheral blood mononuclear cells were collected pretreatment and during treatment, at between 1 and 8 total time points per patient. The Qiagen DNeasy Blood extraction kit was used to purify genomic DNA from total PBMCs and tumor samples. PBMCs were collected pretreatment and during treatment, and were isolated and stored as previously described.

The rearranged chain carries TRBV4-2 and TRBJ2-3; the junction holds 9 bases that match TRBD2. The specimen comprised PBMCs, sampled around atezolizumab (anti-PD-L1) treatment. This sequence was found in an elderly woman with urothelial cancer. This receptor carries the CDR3 CASSPSGGRAPGTQYF. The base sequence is TGTGCCAGCAGCCCCTCGGGCGGGAGGGCCCCGGGCACGCAGTATTTT.